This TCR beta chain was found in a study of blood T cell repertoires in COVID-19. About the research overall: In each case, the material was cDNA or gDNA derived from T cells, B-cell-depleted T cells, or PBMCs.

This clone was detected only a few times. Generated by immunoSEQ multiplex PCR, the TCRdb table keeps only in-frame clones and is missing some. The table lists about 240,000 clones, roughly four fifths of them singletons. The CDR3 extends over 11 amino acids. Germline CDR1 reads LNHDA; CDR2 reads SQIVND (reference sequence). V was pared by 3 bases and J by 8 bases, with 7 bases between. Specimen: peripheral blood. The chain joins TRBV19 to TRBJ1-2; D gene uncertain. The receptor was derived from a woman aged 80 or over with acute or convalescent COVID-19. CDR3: CASSIPGGYTF. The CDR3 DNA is TGTGCCAGTAGTATCCCGGGAGGCTACACCTTC.